The subject of this entry is one T cell receptor beta chain. The source of the sample is a study of blood T cell repertoires in COVID-19. For the study at large: PBMCs, B-cell-depleted T cells, or T cells were the source of the cDNA or gDNA that made up the material.

Generated by immunoSEQ multiplex PCR, the TCRdb table keeps only in-frame clones and is missing some. The sample has 150,000 to 200,000 clones, 83% seen once. The sequenced sample consisted of peripheral blood. This TCR came from a woman older than 75 with acute or convalescent COVID-19.

CDR3 sequence: CAWSVRRIAFGNTIYF. As DNA, the CDR3 is TGTGCCTGGAGTGTACGGCGGATAGCCTTTGGAAACACCATATATTTT. The chain recombines TRBV30 with TRBJ1-3; unclear D gene. Trimming took off 0 bases at V and 3 bases at J, with 15 bases between the two ends. The CDR3 is made up of 16 amino acids. CDR1 and CDR2 (germline): GTSNPN, SVGIG (reference sequence).